One sample yielded the 25 T cell receptor beta chains listed below, sequenced in a study of OX40 agonist ivuxolimab in advanced cancers. Method: immunoSEQ multiplex PCR; TCRdb's copy keeps in-frame clones and lacks some. In the table there are tens of thousands of clones, around nine tenths of which are singletons. The sequences come from CD4+ or CD8+ T cells sorted from blood, collected in a trial of the OX40 agonist ivuxolimab. These receptors all stem from an adult with an advanced solid tumor such as melanoma, head and neck, liver or kidney cancer.

The V and J genes are TRBV7-2 and TRBJ2-7; a possible D gene is TRBD1 (6 bases). Trimming took 2 bases from V and 2 from J, leaving 10 bases between them. CDR1 is SGHTA and CDR2 is FQGNSA in the germline V gene. This CDR3 has 14 residues. CDR3 DNA sequence: TGTGCCAGCAGCTTAATCAGGGGACCCTACGAGCAGTACTTC. Amino acid sequence: CASSLIRGPYEQYF.

The CDR3 loop reads CASSLGGVGTYEQYF. In DNA, the CDR3 is TGCGCCAGCAGCTTGGGCGGGGTAGGAACCTACGAGCAGTACTTC. J is TRBJ2-7 and V is TRBV5-1; possibly TRBD2 for D (6 bases). The V and J ends lost 0 bases and 2 bases respectively, with 12 bases between them. Germline lookup yields CDR1 SGHRS and CDR2 YFSETQ. CDR3 length equals 15 residues.

V and J are TRBV11-2 and TRBJ1-2; TRBD1 matches 9 bases. V trimming: 5 bases; J trimming: 6 bases; junction bases outside the gene matches: 13. Per the germline V gene, CDR1 is SGHAT and CDR2 is FQNNGV. The CDR3 runs to 16 residues. In DNA, the CDR3 is TGTGCCAGCAGCCAACGGGACAGGGCTCTGCGTCATGGCTACACCTTC. This gives the protein CASSQRDRALRHGYTF.

The gene calls are TRBV11-2 and TRBJ2-1; D might be TRBD1 (6 bases). Deletions cut 4 bases from V and 4 bases from J, with 11 bases between. Germline-derived CDR1 and CDR2 are SGHAT and FQNNGV. The CDR3 consists of 14 residues. The CDR3 DNA reads TGTGCCAGCAGCTCCCGACAGGAGTACAATGAGCAGTTCTTC. It specifies CASSSRQEYNEQFF.

V is TRBV4-1 and J is TRBJ2-1; D ambiguous. V was shortened by 0 bases and J by 3 bases, with 9 bases between the two germline ends. Germline V gene data show CDR1 as MGHRA and CDR2 as YSYEKL. The CDR3 has 15 amino acids. The CDR3 protein is CASSQEPTVYNEQFF. The CDR3 DNA follows: TGCGCCAGCAGCCAAGAGCCGACGGTCTACAATGAGCAGTTCTTC.

V and J are TRBV4-3 and TRBJ2-7, with TRBD1 matching over 7 bases. CDR1 is LGHNA, CDR2 YSLEER, per germline. The length of the CDR3 is 13 residues. The V segment lost 3 bases and the J segment 5 bases; nucleotides outside the gene matches: 4. The CDR3 DNA is TGCGCCAGCAGCCACGGGACAGAAGACGAGCAGTACTTC. Amino acid sequence: CASSHGTEDEQYF.

V and J are TRBV6-5 and TRBJ1-1, with D unresolved. V gave up 6 bases and J gave up 4 bases, with 12 bases separating them. Germline CDR1 and CDR2: MNHEY and SVGAGI. The CDR3 is 13 residues long. CDR3 coding DNA: TGTGCCAGCAGCCCCACTGGACGCACTGAAGCTTTCTTT. It encodes CASSPTGRTEAFF.

The genes are TRBV5-4 and TRBJ2-3; TRBD1 matches 9 bases. Germline CDR1 SGHNT, CDR2 YYREEE (reference sequence). V shed 3 bases, J shed 4 bases, and the junction held 6 bases outside the gene matches. CDR3 length equals 15 residues. CDR3 protein: CASSSGTGYADTQYF. CDR3 DNA sequence: TGTGCCAGCAGCTCCGGGACAGGGTACGCAGATACGCAGTATTTT.

The gene calls are TRBV14 and TRBJ2-1, with a possible D match to TRBD2 (7 bases). CDR1 and CDR2 from the germline V gene are SGHDN and FVKESK. This CDR3 has 17 residues. Between the trimmed V and J ends, which lost 5 bases and 7 bases, there was a span of 24 bases. CDR3: CASSSGLVGAFGNEQFF. CDR3 nucleotide sequence: TGTGCCAGCAGCTCCGGACTAGTGGGGGCTTTTGGAAATGAGCAGTTCTTC.

V usage is TRBV7-9 and J usage is TRBJ1-1, with D tentatively TRBD1 (6 bases). Trimming took 5 bases from V and 6 from J, leaving 19 bases between them. Germline V CDR1 and CDR2: SEHNR, FQNEAQ (reference sequence). CDR3 size: 15 residues. The CDR3 nucleotides are TGTGCCAGCAGCCTCCTACAGGGCCCGAAATCTGAAGCTTTCTTT. Protein product: CASSLLQGPKSEAFF. Full variable domain (outside the CDR3, taken from reference TRBV7-9 and TRBJ1-1): DTGVSQNPRHKITKRGQNVTFRCDPISEHNRLYWYRQTLGQGPEFLTYFQNEAQLEKSRLLSDRFSAERPKGSFSTLEIQRTEQGDSAMYLCASSLLQGPKSEAFFGQGTRLTVV.

The chain couples TRBV9 to TRBJ1-4, with D possibly being TRBD1 (5 bases). Germline V gene lookup returns CDR1 SGDLS and CDR2 YYNGEE. V lost 4 bases to trimming and J lost 1 base, with 11 bases between them. The CDR3 has 15 amino acids. CDR3 sequence: CASSQWGGTNEKLFF. The CDR3 DNA is TGTGCCAGCAGCCAGTGGGGGGGAACTAATGAAAAACTGTTTTTT.

The chain employs TRBV7-8 and TRBJ1-5; perhaps TRBD1 as D (5 bases). CDR1 is SGHVS and CDR2 is FQNEAQ in the germline V gene. Trimming stripped 2 bases from V and 0 bases from J, with 8 bases between. This CDR3 has 15 residues. CDR3 DNA sequence: TGTGCCAGCAGCTTATGGGGGAATAGCAATCAGCCCCAGCATTTT. Its translation is CASSLWGNSNQPQHF. The full variable domain, completed using reference TRBV7-8 and TRBJ1-5, is GAGVSQSPRYKVAKRGQDVALRCDPISGHVSLFWYQQALGQGPEFLTYFQNEAQLDKSGLPSDRFFAERPEGSVSTLKIQRTQQEDSAVYLCASSLWGNSNQPQHFGDGTRLSIL.

CDR3 sequence: CAIRRGEDYEQYF. CDR3 DNA: TGTGCCATCAGACGAGGGGAGGACTACGAGCAGTACTTC. The genes are TRBV10-3 and TRBJ2-7; the D gene is possibly TRBD2 (6 bases). This CDR3 has 13 amino acids. Trimming cost V 6 bases and J 3 bases, with 12 bases left between them. Germline V lookup: CDR1 ENHRY, CDR2 SYGVKD.

The chain is built from TRBV6-6 and TRBJ2-7; 10 positions match TRBD2. The J segment lost 2 bases and the V segment lost 8 bases, leaving 6 bases of the junction unmatched. This CDR3 region has 14 residues. In germline, CDR1 is MNHNY, CDR2 SVGAGI (reference sequence). The chain's CDR3 is CASGLAGDTYEQYF. In nucleotides, the CDR3 is TGTGCCAGCGGCCTAGCGGGGGATACCTACGAGCAGTACTTC.

V is TRBV27 and J is TRBJ2-6; 11 bases fit TRBD1. Germline CDR1 is MNHEY and CDR2 is SMNVEV (reference sequence). Trimming took 4 bases from V and 3 from J; bases not matched to a gene: 8. This CDR3 comprises 18 residues. CDR3 in amino acids: CASSSSGTGGSGANVLTF. The CDR3 bases are TGTGCCAGCAGTTCCTCAGGGACAGGGGGGAGTGGGGCCAACGTCCTGACTTTC.

Only a few counts were recorded for this clone. This rearrangement joins TRBV28 to TRBJ2-5; no clear D. Germline CDR1 MDHEN, CDR2 SYDVKM. This CDR3 region has 14 residues. The V end was cut by 3 bases, the J end by 2 bases, with 10 bases between. The CDR3 DNA reads as TGTGCCAGCAGTTTTCTGGCACTACAAGAGACCCAGTACTTC. Its translation is CASSFLALQETQYF.

The J gene is TRBJ2-1, the V gene TRBV4-2; 7 nucleotides match TRBD2. CDR3 length: 14 amino acids. Trimming removed 0 bases from V and 7 bases from J; junction bases left unmatched: 3. Looked up from germline, CDR1 is LGHNA and CDR2 is YNFKEQ. This CDR3 is CASSQEGRGNEQFF. The CDR3 DNA sequence: TGTGCCAGCAGCCAAGAGGGGCGGGGGAATGAGCAGTTCTTC.

A note on this clone: The sample carries other DNA sequences with the same CDR3. The rearrangement uses TRBV7-9 and TRBJ2-7; tentative D call: TRBD1 (6 bases). Germline CDR1 and CDR2: SEHNR and FQNEAQ (reference sequence). V lost 5 bases to trimming and J lost 0 bases, with 8 bases between them. This CDR3 is 13 amino acids long. The CDR3 nucleotides are TGTGCCAGCAGCCGACAGGTCTCCTACGAGCAGTACTTC. It yields the protein CASSRQVSYEQYF.

V and J are TRBV4-1 and TRBJ1-2; D perhaps matches TRBD1 (5 bases). Trimming cost V 3 bases and J 3 bases, with 11 bases left between them. Germline V CDR1 and CDR2: MGHRA, YSYEKL. This CDR3 has 14 amino acids. This CDR3 reads CASSHQDRDYGYTF. Written as DNA, the CDR3 is TGCGCCAGCAGCCACCAAGACAGAGACTATGGCTACACCTTC.

Points on this clone: The CDR3 carries no conserved terminal phenylalanine or tryptophan, so it likely arises from a read error. CDR3 nucleotides: TGTGCCAGCACCCCCCCAGGGACAGGGGGATCACCCCTCCACCTT. This sequence encodes CASTPPGTGGSPLHL. The chain is built from TRBV7-9 and TRBJ1-6, with 11 bases matching TRBD1. CDR3 length: 15 residues. Germline V gives CDR1 SEHNR, CDR2 FQNEAQ (reference sequence). V shed 7 bases and J 10 bases; nucleotides not matched to a gene: 9.

The CDR3 loop is CASSQDMAEAFF. The CDR3 bases are TGCGCCAGCAGCCAAGATATGGCTGAAGCTTTCTTT. This chain uses TRBV4-3 with TRBJ1-1; D unresolved. Germline V gene lookup returns CDR1 LGHNA and CDR2 YSLEER. The V end lost 0 bases, the J end lost 6 bases, and 5 bases lay between the germline ends. The CDR3 spans 12 residues.

V is TRBV28 and J is TRBJ1-1, with 8 bases matching TRBD1. The germline V gene encodes CDR1 MDHEN and CDR2 SYDVKM. Trimming took 4 bases from V and 6 from J; bases not matched to a gene: 7. The CDR3 loop spans 14 amino acids. CDR3 sequence (DNA): TGTGCCAGCAGTTCGTATTCGACAGGGGCTGAAGCTTTCTTT. It specifies CASSSYSTGAEAFF.

This clone was detected only once. V gene TRBV19 combines with J gene TRBJ1-5; D is undetermined. Germline values: CDR1 LNHDA, CDR2 SQIVND (reference sequence). The CDR3 is made up of 13 amino acids. Trimming pared 7 bases from V and 6 bases from J, leaving 13 bases between. CDR3 coding DNA: TGTGCCAGTACCGCCCCCGGGAGTCAGCCCCAGCATTTT. Protein: CASTAPGSQPQHF. Full variable domain (outside the CDR3, taken from reference TRBV19 and TRBJ1-5): DGGITQSPKYLFRKEGQNVTLSCEQNLNHDAMYWYRQDPGQGLRLIYYSQIVNDFQKGDIAEGYSVSREKKESFPLTVTSAQKNPTAFYLCASTAPGSQPQHFGDGTRLSIL.

V and J are TRBV27 and TRBJ2-2, with D perhaps being TRBD1 or TRBD2 (5 bases each). Germline V lookup: CDR1 MNHEY, CDR2 SMNVEV (reference sequence). CDR3 length: 16 residues. Trimming pared 5 bases from V and 0 bases from J, leaving 13 bases between. The CDR3 coding sequence is TGTGCCAGCAGTCCTTTGGGGGTCTCGAACACCGGGGAGCTGTTTTTT. It yields the protein CASSPLGVSNTGELFF.

The chain carries TRBV7-3 and TRBJ2-2; D is undetermined. V was clipped by 5 bases and J by 4 bases, with 5 bases between them. This CDR3 has 12 amino acids. Germline CDR1 SGHTA, CDR2 FQGTGA. CDR3 amino acids: CASSPRTGELFF. The CDR3 DNA reads as TGTGCCAGCAGCCCACGCACCGGGGAGCTGTTTTTT.